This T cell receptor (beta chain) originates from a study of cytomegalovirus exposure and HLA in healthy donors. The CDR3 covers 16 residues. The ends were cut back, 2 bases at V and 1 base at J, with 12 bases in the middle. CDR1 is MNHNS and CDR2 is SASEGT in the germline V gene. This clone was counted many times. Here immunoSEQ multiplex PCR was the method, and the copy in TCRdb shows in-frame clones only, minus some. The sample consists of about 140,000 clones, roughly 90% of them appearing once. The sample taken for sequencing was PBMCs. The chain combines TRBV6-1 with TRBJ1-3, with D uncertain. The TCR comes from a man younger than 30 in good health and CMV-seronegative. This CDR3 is CASSETVEASGNTIYF. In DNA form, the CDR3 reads TGTGCCAGCAGTGAAACAGTTGAAGCATCTGGAAACACCATATATTTT.